This T cell receptor (beta chain) comes out of a study of blood T cell repertoires in COVID-19. This CDR3 comprises 13 residues. From germline, CDR1 is MNHEY and CDR2 SVGAGI. The ends were cut back, 6 bases at V and 2 bases at J, with 8 bases in the middle. This table comes from immunoSEQ multiplex PCR, and its TCRdb copy is limited to in-frame clones, with some not included. Counted here are about 320,000 clones, around 89% occurring once; the ten biggest clones make up 1.5% to 2%. The receptor comes from a young woman with COVID-19, enrolled during active disease. The chain carries TRBV6-5 and TRBJ2-1; TRBD2 might be the D (7 bases). Sequencing was carried out using peripheral blood. The CDR3 nucleotides read TGTGCCAGCAGGCGGGGGCCCTACAATGAGCAGTTCTTC. It translates to CASRRGPYNEQFF.